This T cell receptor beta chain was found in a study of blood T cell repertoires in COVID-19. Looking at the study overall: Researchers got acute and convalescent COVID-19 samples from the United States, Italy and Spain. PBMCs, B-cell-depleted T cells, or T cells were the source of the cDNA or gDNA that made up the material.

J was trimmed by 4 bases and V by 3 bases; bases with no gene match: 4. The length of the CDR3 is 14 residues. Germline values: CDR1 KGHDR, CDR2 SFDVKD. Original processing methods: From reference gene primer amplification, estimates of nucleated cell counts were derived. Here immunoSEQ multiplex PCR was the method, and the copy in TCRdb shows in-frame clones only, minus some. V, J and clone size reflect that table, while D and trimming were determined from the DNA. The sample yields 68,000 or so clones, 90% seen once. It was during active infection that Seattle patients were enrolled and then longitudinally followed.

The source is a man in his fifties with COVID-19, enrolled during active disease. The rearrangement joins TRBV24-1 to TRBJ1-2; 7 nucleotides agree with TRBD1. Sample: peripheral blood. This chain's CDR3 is CATSDTGQVYGYTF. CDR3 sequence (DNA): TGTGCCACCAGTGATACAGGACAGGTCTATGGCTACACCTTC.